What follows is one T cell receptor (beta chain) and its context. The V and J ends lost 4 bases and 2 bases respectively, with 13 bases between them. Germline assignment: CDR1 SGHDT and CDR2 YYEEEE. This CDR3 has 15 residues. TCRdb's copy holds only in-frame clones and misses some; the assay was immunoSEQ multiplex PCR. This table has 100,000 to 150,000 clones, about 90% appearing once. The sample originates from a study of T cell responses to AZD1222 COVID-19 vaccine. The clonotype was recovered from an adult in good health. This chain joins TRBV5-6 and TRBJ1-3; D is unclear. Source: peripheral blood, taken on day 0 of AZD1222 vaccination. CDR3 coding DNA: TGTGCCAGCAGCCGACCGTCTGGAGCTGGAAACACCATATATTTT. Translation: CASSRPSGAGNTIYF.